This TCR beta chain was documented in a study of circulating and synovial CD4+ cells in juvenile arthritis (dated by TCRdb to between 2013 and 2015). Regarding the study in general: TCRbeta CDR3 repertoires of circulating HLA-DR+ CD4 T cells, bulk blood CD4 T cells and synovial CD4 T cells were compared within each patient. Repertoire sequencing aimed to confirm that a circulating synovial-like CD4 T cell subset was enriched in synovial clonotypes.

Worth noting for this clone: This receptor's antigen is unknown. Base qualities are not provided; no much larger clone lies one nucleotide away.

Trimming accounts for 8 bases at V and 0 bases at J, while the number of junction bases matched to no gene is 9. The CDR3 holds 17 amino acids from the cysteine to the phenylalanine. Only the CDR3 part of the read is kept: 51 bases, read in frame from the first base. CDR1 and CDR2 were assigned from the germline V gene as MDHEN and SYDVKM. Donors of the sequenced samples were patients with active juvenile idiopathic arthritis. Cells were sorted immediately after thawing, with dead cells excluded using Live/Dead Fixable Near-IR Stain. Results and caveats for the whole study, not just this receptor: Circulating pathogenic-like lymphocytes clustered together with synovial T cells and shared a substantially larger fraction of CDR3 sequences with synovium than bulk blood did. CPL and bulk blood CD4 samples differed in T cell genome counts by at least an order of magnitude, so sample-size effects were addressed. The difference between circulating pathogenic-like lymphocytes and bulk blood T cells was not detected by traditional Vbeta family usage analysis. Because overlap with synovium rose as sequencing depth increased, the measured fractions of shared clonotypes likely underestimated the overlap of the full repertoire. Compared with bulk blood CD4 repertoires, both the synovial and the circulating pathogenic-like lymphocyte repertoires were less diverse, and some CPL samples were as oligoclonal as synovium.

The method was the immunoSEQ multiplex PCR assay. TCRbeta CDR3 sequencing was carried out by an external provider as a commercial service. The original methods were these. Productive nucleotide sequences and amino acid sequences obtained through in silico translation were used in the analyses. Diversity was measured as Renyi entropy over a range of alpha values, and the median of 200 repeated subsamples was taken to equalise sample size. Pairwise repertoire distance was calculated as one minus the Chao-modified Jaccard index, correcting for under-sampling, and used for clustering. Frequency-weighted overlap with synovial clonotypes was calculated over 200 sample sizes with 200 draws without replacement at each size, and the overlap was reported at the size of the smaller sample. The clones in this table, taken by TCRdb from immuneACCESS, are in-frame only. Not every clone is retained; where verified, under half of the shortfall comes from an unresolved V gene, and the cause of the rest is unknown. V, J and clone size are those of that table, while D and trimming were read from the DNA. The sample table holds about 33,000 clones, of which nearly 95% were seen once. More than 0.15% of the sample is held by the ten biggest clonotypes.

The chain couples TRBV28 to TRBJ2-6, with 8 central nucleotides matching TRBD1. Material: CD4+ T cells from blood. This TCR was recovered from a human donor with juvenile idiopathic arthritis. The CDR3 amino acid sequence is: CASRLGQGRSGANVLTF. The nucleotides are TGTGCCAGCCGATTAGGACAGGGTCGCTCTGGGGCCAACGTCCTGACTTTC.